This entry is about one T cell receptor beta chain. At one end the junction does not follow the germline gene, possibly because of a read error. The data are from a study of read filtering for tumor transcriptome and immune sequencing. Molecular barcoded adaptors covering alpha/delta and beta/gamma chains were used on around 400 ng RNA. Each CDR3 protein is one row after TCRdb ran MiXCR on the reads. The sample records 60,000 or so distinct CDR3 sequences, roughly 18% being singletons. This CDR3 contains 16 residues. The origin of this receptor is a donor at least 40 years old with multiple myeloma. V and J are TRBV12-3 or TRBV12-4 and TRBJ2-3; 9 bases fit TRBD2. The sequencing input was a population of CD138-negative cells sorted from bone marrow. The CDR3 spells CAGSPWTSASTDTQYF. CDR3 nucleotides: TGTGCCGGCAGCCCGTGGACTAGCGCTAGCACAGATACGCAGTATTTT.